The present T cell receptor (beta chain) was sequenced within a study of T cell responses to AZD1222 COVID-19 vaccine. Study conclusions and caveats: Spike-specific TCR repertoires showed rising breadth and depth after two AZD1222 doses. Sampling that yielded the repertoires occurred only after the peak T cell response. Spike as a whole was targeted by vaccine-associated CD4 TCRs, dominant at 160-218 and 743-854.

Profiling relied on immunoSEQ multiplex PCR, and the TCRdb table lists in-frame clones only, not all of them. The table lists about 140,000 clones, about 90% of them singletons. CDR3 length equals 13 residues. The V gene's germline CDR1 is GTSNPN and CDR2 SVGIG (reference sequence). V shed 3 bases, J shed 3 bases, and the junction held 2 bases outside the gene matches. As concerns this clone: Its antigen is unknown.

The TCR originated in an adult in good health. This chain uses TRBV30 with TRBJ1-5, with TRBD1 matching 7 bases. The input for sequencing was peripheral blood, taken on day 0 of AZD1222 vaccination. The CDR3 here is CAWSGTDNQPQHF. CDR3 nucleotides: TGTGCCTGGAGCGGGACAGACAATCAGCCCCAGCATTTT.